This record concerns one T cell receptor (beta chain) sequence. Its antigen is unknown. The record has no base qualities; no much larger clone is one base away. The data stem from a study of response to subunit inactivated influenza vaccine listed by TCRdb under 2018. Some background on the complete study: Deep quantitative T cell receptor repertoire profiling was used in the study to track responses to a trivalent subunit inactivated influenza vaccine. The study at large found these results: According to the authors, only a limited number of new T cells may be recruited by each seasonal influenza vaccination.

The library relied on RT-PCR. The data were produced on an Illumina HiSeq 2500. The public reads were reanalyzed by TCRdb: fastp trimming at Q25, MiXCR alignment, in-frame beta chains only. Under each unique CDR3 protein, matching rows form one entry showing the most common genes and DNA. Recorded for this sample are more than 700,000 distinct CDR3 sequences; approximately 21% of them occurred a single time. 10% of the sample lies in the top ten. The sequences come from PBMCs from blood, collected around 5 days after vaccination. The sequence was collected from a man aged 50 to 59 who received an inactivated influenza vaccine. Donor details come from another sample of the same person, matched by shared clones.

The sequenced DNA: TGTGCCAGCAGCCCGACTAGAGATACGCAGTATTTT. Translated, this is CASSPTRDTQYF. In this chain, TRBV11-2 is recombined with TRBJ2-3, with TRBD2 tentatively as D gene (6 bases match). The CDR3 measures 12 amino acids from cysteine to phenylalanine. Of the read, only the CDR3 DNA is kept; its 36 bases are in frame from base 1. The germline V gene encodes CDR1 SGHAT and CDR2 FQNNGV. The V and J ends are trimmed by 5 bases and 5 bases, leaving 8 bases between them.